This T cell receptor (beta chain) was retrieved from a study of neurological immune-mediated disorders. This clonotype was seen repeatedly, ten times or more. What it binds is not known. General study results and limits: Patients with HTLV-1-associated myelopathy showed the most TCR clonal expansion. Those with multiple sclerosis showed the least, falling below healthy controls. One related-CDR3 cluster, identified by phylogenetic grouping, held the repertoires of 18 of 34 multiple sclerosis patients and was a possible signature.

Using its own MiXCR run on the 5' RACE reads, TCRdb lists one record per CDR3 protein. The top ten clones hold around 3.1% of a sample with more than 75,000 distinct CDR3 sequences, roughly 3.5% of them seen once. In germline, CDR1 is SGHDT, CDR2 YYEEEE. CDR3 length equals 16 residues. V dropped 3 bases and J dropped 5 bases, with 17 bases sitting between them. The rearrangement uses TRBV5-6 and TRBJ2-2; D is uncertain. The source of this sequence is a woman aged 45 to 65 with multiple sclerosis. The sequencing input was PBMCs. The chain's CDR3 is CASSYRRLEKTGELFF. The DNA for the CDR3 is TGTGCCAGCAGCTACCGCAGGTTGGAGAAGACCGGGGAGCTGTTTTTT. Combining the CDR3 with reference TRBV5-6 and TRBJ2-2 gives the whole variable domain DAGVTQSPTHLIKTRGQQVTLRCSPKSGHDTVSWYQQALGQGPQFIFQYYEEEERQRGNFPDRFSGHQFPNYSSELNVNALLLGDSALYLCASSYRRLEKTGELFFGEGSRLTVL.